This TCR beta chain was captured in a study of cytomegalovirus exposure and HLA in healthy donors. The study ran its PCR with 60 Vbeta and 13 Jbeta primers. Using immunoSEQ multiplex PCR, the repertoire was profiled, and TCRdb retains in-frame clones only, with some absent. The sample has around 120,000 clones; 76% are singletons. This CDR3 region has 14 residues. V shed 4 bases, J shed 5 bases, and the junction held 7 bases outside the gene matches. CDR1 is SGDLS and CDR2 is YYNGEE in the germline V gene. The chain carries TRBV9 and TRBJ2-7; TRBD2 matches at 9 bases. The sequenced sample was PBMCs. The TCR originated in a man in his fifties in good health and CMV-seropositive. DNA for the CDR3: TGTGCCAGCAGCAGTAGCGGGAGTGTGGACGAGCAGTACTTC. This sequence encodes CASSSSGSVDEQYF. The variable domain in full, with the rest retrieved from reference TRBV9 and TRBJ2-7, is DSGVTQTPKHLITATGQRVTLRCSPRSGDLSVYWYQQSLDQGLQFLIQYYNGEERAKGNILERFSAQQFPDLHSELNLSSLELGDSALYFCASSSSGSVDEQYFGPGTRLTVT.